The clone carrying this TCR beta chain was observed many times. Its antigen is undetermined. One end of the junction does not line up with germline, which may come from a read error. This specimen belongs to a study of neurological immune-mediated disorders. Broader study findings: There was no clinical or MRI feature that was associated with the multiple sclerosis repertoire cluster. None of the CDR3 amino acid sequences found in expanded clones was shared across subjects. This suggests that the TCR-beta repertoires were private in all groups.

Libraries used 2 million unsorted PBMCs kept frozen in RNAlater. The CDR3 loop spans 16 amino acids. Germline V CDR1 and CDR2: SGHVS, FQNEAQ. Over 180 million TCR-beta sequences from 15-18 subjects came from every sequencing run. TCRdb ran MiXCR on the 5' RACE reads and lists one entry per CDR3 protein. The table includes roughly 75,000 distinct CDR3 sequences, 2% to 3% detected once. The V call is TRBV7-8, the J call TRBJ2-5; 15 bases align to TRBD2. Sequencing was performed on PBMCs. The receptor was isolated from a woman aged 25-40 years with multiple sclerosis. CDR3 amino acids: CASSLALGLAGGPKDF. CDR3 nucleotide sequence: TGTGCCAGCAGCTTAGCCCTAGGACTAGCGGGAGGGCCGAAGGACTTC. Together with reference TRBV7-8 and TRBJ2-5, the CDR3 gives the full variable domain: GAGVSQSPRYKVAKRGQDVALRCDPISGHVSLFWYQQALGQGPEFLTYFQNEAQLDKSGLPSDRFFAERPEGSVSTLKIQRTQQEDSAVYLCASSLALGLAGGPKDFGPGTRLLVL.